This TCR beta chain was documented in a study of cytomegalovirus exposure and HLA in healthy donors. Points from the study as a whole: According to the study, about 180 TCR beta chains were cytomegalovirus-associated. Cytomegalovirus status, reportedly, was diagnosed with high specificity and sensitivity by the classifier.

PCR used 60 Vbeta primers and 13 Jbeta primers. Data came from immunoSEQ multiplex PCR; TCRdb stores just in-frame clones and leaves some out. The sample includes 94,000 or so clones, just over 70% of them seen just once. Of note for this clone: Its antigen remains unidentified.

This sequence originates from a man between 60 and 75 years old in good health and CMV-seronegative. Specimen: PBMCs.

The DNA for the CDR3 is TGTGCCAGCTCACCCCCATCGAGGAGGGATGAGCAGTTCTTC. It translates to CASSPPSRRDEQFF. The rearrangement joins TRBV18 to TRBJ2-1, with a weak D call TRBD2 (6 bases). The germline V and J ends were trimmed by 3 bases and 8 bases, with 14 bases remaining between them. CDR3 length: 14 residues. The germline CDR1 and CDR2 sequences are KGHSH and LQKENI.